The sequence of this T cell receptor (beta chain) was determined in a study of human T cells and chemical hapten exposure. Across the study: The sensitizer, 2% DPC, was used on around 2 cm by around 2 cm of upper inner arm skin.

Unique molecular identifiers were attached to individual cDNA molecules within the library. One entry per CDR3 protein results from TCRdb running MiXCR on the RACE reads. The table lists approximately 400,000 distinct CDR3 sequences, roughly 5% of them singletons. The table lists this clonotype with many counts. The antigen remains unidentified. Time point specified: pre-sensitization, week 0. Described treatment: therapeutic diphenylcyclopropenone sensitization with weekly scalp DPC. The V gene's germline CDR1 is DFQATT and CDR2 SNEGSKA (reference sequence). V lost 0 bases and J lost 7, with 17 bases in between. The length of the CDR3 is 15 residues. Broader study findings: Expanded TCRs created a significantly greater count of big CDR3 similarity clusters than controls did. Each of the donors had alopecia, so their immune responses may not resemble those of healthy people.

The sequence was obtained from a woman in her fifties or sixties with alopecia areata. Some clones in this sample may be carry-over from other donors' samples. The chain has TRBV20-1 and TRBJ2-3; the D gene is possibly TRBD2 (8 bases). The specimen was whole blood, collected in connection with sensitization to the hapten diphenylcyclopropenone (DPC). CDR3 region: CSARDDREGANTQYF. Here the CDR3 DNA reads TGCAGTGCTAGAGATGACCGGGAGGGGGCGAATACGCAGTATTTT.